Described below is a single T cell receptor beta chain sequence and its context. The target antigen is unknown. The source of the sample is a study of cytomegalovirus exposure and HLA in healthy donors. Study observations and caveats: Analyses of presence/absence relied on an assumption of roughly uniform sequencing depth across donors.

The length of the CDR3 is 14 residues. The junction had 6 bases not matched to a gene; V was cut back by 1 base and J by 8 bases. From germline, CDR1 is GTSNPN and CDR2 SVGIG (reference sequence). Primers: 60 Vbeta forward and 13 Jbeta reverse. The method was immunoSEQ multiplex PCR; TCRdb's version includes in-frame clones alone and lacks a portion of them. This sample has approximately 110,000 clones, with roughly 68% found just once. The receptor was derived from a woman between 45 and 60 years old in good health and CMV-seropositive. This chain joins TRBV30 and TRBJ1-4; the match to TRBD1 covers 8 bases. Material for sequencing was PBMCs. CDR3 sequence: CAWSEGQGLEKLFF. The CDR3 DNA sequence: TGTGCCTGGAGTGAAGGACAGGGATTGGAAAAACTGTTTTTT.